The text below deals with one T cell receptor (beta chain). Its antigen is not known. The data stem from a study of cytomegalovirus exposure and HLA in healthy donors. General study findings and limits: A classifier reportedly called cytomegalovirus status with high sensitivity and specificity. Most sequenced TCRs were rare (though some public TCRs occurred in many donors). The listing of 150 or so TCR beta chains classed them as cytomegalovirus-associated.

The donors formed part of the approximately 130-subject validation cohort, distinct from the approximately 670-subject first cohort. Germline CDR1 reads SEHNR; CDR2 reads FQNEAQ (reference sequence). The V gene lost 3 bases and the J gene lost 4 bases, with 10 bases spanning the gap. The CDR3 runs 14 residues. Sequencing was performed with immunoSEQ multiplex PCR; in TCRdb, only in-frame clones are kept and a portion is missing. The data contain around 120,000 clones, roughly 90% of them singletons. The sample consisted of PBMCs. V gene TRBV7-9 combines with J gene TRBJ1-3; D uncertain. The source is a woman younger than 35 in good health and CMV-seropositive. CDR3 amino acids: CASSLAAPGNTIYF. The CDR3 bases are TGTGCCAGCAGCTTGGCGGCCCCCGGAAACACCATATATTTT. The variable domain in full, with the rest retrieved from reference TRBV7-9 and TRBJ1-3, is DTGVSQNPRHKITKRGQNVTFRCDPISEHNRLYWYRQTLGQGPEFLTYFQNEAQLEKSRLLSDRFSAERPKGSFSTLEIQRTEQGDSAMYLCASSLAAPGNTIYFGEGSWLTVV.